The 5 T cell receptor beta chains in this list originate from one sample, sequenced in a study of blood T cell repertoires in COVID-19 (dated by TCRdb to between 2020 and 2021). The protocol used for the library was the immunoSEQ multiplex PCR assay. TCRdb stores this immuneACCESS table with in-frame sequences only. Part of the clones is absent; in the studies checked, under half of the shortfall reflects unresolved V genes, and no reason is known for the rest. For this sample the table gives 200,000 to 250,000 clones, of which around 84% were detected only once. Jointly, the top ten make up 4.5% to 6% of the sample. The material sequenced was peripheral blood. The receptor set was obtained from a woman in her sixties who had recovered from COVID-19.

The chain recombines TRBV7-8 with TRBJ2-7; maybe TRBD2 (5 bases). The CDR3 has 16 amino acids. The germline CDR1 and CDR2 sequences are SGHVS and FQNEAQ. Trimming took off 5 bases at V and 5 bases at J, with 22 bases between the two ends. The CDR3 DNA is TGTGCCAGCAGCCGAGAGCCTAGAGGGCAATACCACGAGCAGTACTTC. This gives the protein CASSREPRGQYHEQYF.

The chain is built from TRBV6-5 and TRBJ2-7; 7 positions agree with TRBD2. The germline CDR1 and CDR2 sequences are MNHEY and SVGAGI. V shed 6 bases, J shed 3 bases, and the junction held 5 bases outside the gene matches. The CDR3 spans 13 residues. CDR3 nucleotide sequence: TGTGCCAGCAGATACCCGGGGGGCTACGAGCAGTACTTC. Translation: CASRYPGGYEQYF.

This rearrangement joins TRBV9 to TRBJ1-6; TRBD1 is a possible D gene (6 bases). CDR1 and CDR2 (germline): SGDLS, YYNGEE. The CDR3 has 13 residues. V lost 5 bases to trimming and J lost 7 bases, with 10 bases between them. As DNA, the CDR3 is TGTGCCAGCAGTCTAGACAGGAATTCACCCCTCCACTTT. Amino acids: CASSLDRNSPLHF.

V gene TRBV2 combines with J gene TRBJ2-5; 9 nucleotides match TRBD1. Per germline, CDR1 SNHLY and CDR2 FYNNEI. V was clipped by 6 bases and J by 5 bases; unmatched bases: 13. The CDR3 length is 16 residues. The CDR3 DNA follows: TGTGCCAGCAGATTCCGGGACAGGGATTTCCAGGAGACCCAGTACTTC. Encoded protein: CASRFRDRDFQETQYF.

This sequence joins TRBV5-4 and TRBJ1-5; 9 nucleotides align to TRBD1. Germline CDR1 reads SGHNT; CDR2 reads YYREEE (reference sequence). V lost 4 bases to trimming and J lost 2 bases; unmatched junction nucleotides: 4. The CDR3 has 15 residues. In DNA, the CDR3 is TGTGCCAGCAGCGATCGGGACAGGGGCAATCAGCCCCAGCATTTT. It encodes CASSDRDRGNQPQHF.